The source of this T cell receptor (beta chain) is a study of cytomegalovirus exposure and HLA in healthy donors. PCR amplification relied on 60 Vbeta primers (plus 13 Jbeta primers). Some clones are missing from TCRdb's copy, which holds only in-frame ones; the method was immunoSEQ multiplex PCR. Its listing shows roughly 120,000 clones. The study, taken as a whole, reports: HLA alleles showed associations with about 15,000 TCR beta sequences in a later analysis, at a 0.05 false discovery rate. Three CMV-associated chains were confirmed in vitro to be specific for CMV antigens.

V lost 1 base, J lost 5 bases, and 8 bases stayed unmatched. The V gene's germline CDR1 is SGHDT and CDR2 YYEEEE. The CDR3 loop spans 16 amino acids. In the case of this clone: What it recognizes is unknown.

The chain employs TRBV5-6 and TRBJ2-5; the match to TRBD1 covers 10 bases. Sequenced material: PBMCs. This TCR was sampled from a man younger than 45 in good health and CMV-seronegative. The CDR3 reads CASSLIGQGVGETQYF. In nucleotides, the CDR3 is TGTGCCAGCAGCTTGATCGGACAGGGGGTGGGGGAGACCCAGTACTTC.